This T cell receptor (beta chain) was identified in a study of radiotherapy plus CTLA-4 blockade in lung cancer. Study-wide results and limits: Blood-borne expansion of tumor-derived TCR clones followed radiotherapy plus ipilimumab.

Turning to this clone: Its antigen is not identified.

This table comes from immunoSEQ multiplex PCR, and its TCRdb copy is limited to in-frame clones, with some not included. The sample has 83,000 or so clones, around four fifths seen once; the top ten hold under 0.85%. The TCR comes from a human donor with non-small cell lung cancer who had stable disease on radiotherapy plus ipilimumab. Sequencing was performed on peripheral blood, taken from a patient treated with radiotherapy plus ipilimumab.

The CDR3 reads CASSLDGQGAQPQHF. CDR3 sequence (DNA): TGCGCCAGCAGCTTGGACGGACAGGGAGCCCAGCCCCAGCATTTT. The chain joins TRBV5-1 to TRBJ1-5, with 8 bases aligning to TRBD1. This CDR3 comprises 15 residues. Germline values: CDR1 SGHRS, CDR2 YFSETQ. J gave up 7 bases and V 0 bases, and 6 bases lay outside the gene matches.